A single sample is the source of the 8 T cell receptor beta chains below, sequenced in a study of blood T cell repertoires in COVID-19. Libraries were prepared by immunoSEQ multiplex PCR; TCRdb keeps only in-frame clonotypes and omits some of them. The sample yields roughly 250,000 clones, around 85% seen once. The sample taken for sequencing was peripheral blood. Receptors were obtained from a woman aged 30 to 39 with COVID-19, enrolled during active disease.

V is TRBV29-1 and J is TRBJ1-1, with D hard to call. Germline CDR1 reads SQVTM; CDR2 reads ANQGSEA. Trimming pared 5 bases from V and 5 bases from J, leaving 9 bases between. The CDR3 length is 11 residues. The CDR3 loop is CSVRTETEAFF. The DNA of the CDR3 is TGCAGCGTTCGCACTGAGACTGAAGCTTTCTTT. Full variable domain (missing parts from reference TRBV29-1 and TRBJ1-1): SAVISQKPSRDICQRGTSLTIQCQVDSQVTMMFWYRQQPGQSLTLIATANQGSEATYESGFVIDKFPISRPNLTFSTLTVSNMSPEDSSIYLCSVRTETEAFFGQGTRLTVV.

The rearrangement joins TRBV6-5 to TRBJ2-7; D is possibly TRBD2 (5 bases). The CDR3 contains 15 residues. V lost 2 bases, J lost 0 bases, and 11 bases lay in between. Per germline, CDR1 MNHEY and CDR2 SVGAGI. The CDR3 protein is CASSYEIGSSYEQYF. For the CDR3, the DNA is TGTGCCAGCAGTTACGAGATAGGGAGCTCCTACGAGCAGTACTTC.

The chain joins TRBV4-1 to TRBJ2-1; 9 bases line up with TRBD1. The CDR3 is 16 residues long. V shed 0 bases and J 5 bases; nucleotides not matched to a gene: 5. Germline lookup yields CDR1 MGHRA and CDR2 YSYEKL. The DNA of the CDR3 is TGCGCCAGCAGCCAAGACTGGACAGGGGAACACAATGAGCAGTTCTTC. It specifies CASSQDWTGEHNEQFF.

The sample holds one count of this clone. The chain has TRBV6-5 and TRBJ2-7; TRBD1 might be the D (6 bases). CDR3 length: 12 amino acids. Germline V gives CDR1 MNHEY, CDR2 SVGAGI. The V gene lost 7 bases and the J gene lost 5 bases, with 12 bases spanning the gap. CDR3 region: CASTEGGNEQYF. CDR3 nucleotides: TGTGCCAGCACCGAAGGGGGAAACGAGCAGTACTTC.

The chain uses TRBV27 and TRBJ1-2; 7 nucleotides align to TRBD1. CDR3 length: 14 amino acids. J lost 4 bases, V lost 6 bases, and 8 bases had no gene match. From germline, CDR1 is MNHEY and CDR2 SMNVEV (reference sequence). The chain's CDR3 is CASSGTVFPYGYTF. In DNA, the CDR3 is TGTGCCAGCAGCGGGACAGTCTTTCCCTATGGCTACACCTTC.

This clone was picked up a small number of times. The chain uses TRBV7-8 and TRBJ2-3; D is possibly TRBD1 (5 bases). The CDR3 has 15 residues. V was clipped by 4 bases and J by 5 bases, with 16 bases between them. Germline assignment: CDR1 SGHVS and CDR2 FQNEAQ. The CDR3 DNA sequence: TGTGCCAGCAGCTCCGACTCCTGGCAGGGAGATACGCAGTATTTT. Protein: CASSSDSWQGDTQYF.

V gene TRBV6-1 combines with J gene TRBJ2-7, with TRBD2 identical over 8 bases. Trimming removed 0 bases from V and 2 bases from J; junction bases left unmatched: 3. The CDR3 is 15 amino acids. The germline gives CDR1 MNHNS, CDR2 SASEGT. The CDR3 reads CASSEALAGTYEQYF. CDR3 in DNA: TGTGCCAGCAGTGAAGCCCTAGCGGGCACCTACGAGCAGTACTTC.

This chain uses TRBV6-5 with TRBJ1-1; TRBD1 aligns across 7 bases. In germline, CDR1 is MNHEY, CDR2 SVGAGI. V trimming: 4 bases; J trimming: 4 bases; junction bases outside the gene matches: 3. The CDR3 runs 13 residues. The CDR3 DNA sequence: TGTGCCAGCAGTTGGACAGGCGGCACTGAAGCTTTCTTT. Translation gives CASSWTGGTEAFF.